Ten or more counts support the clone carrying this TCR beta chain. The target antigen is unknown. The data are from a study of T-cell reconstitution after alpha-beta-depleted transplantation in children. General observations from the study: Newly generated T cells supplied most T-cell counts and diversity one year post-transplant. It was surviving recipient T cells and thymic progenitors that gave some patients high TCRbeta diversity at day 60. Roughly two months post-transplant, alpha-beta T cells reportedly originated from several hundred graft clones that had expanded.

The CDR3 length is 14 residues. The ends lost 1 base at V and 6 bases at J; junction bases unmatched: 4. Germline loops: CDR1 SGHRS, CDR2 YFSETQ. Construction of the TCRbeta library involved unique molecular identifiers. Via MiXCR, TCRdb re-called the PCR reads, giving one row per CDR3 protein. The table lists some 200,000 distinct CDR3 sequences, 8.4% of them singletons, with 35% in the top ten. The sequencing used PBMCs, mostly from graft donor cells, collected 360 days after TCRalphabeta/CD19-depleted stem cell transplant. The chain recombines TRBV5-1 with TRBJ1-5, with TRBD1 matching 7 bases. This TCR came from a male patient aged 2 to 9 who had a stem cell transplant for acute myeloid leukemia, so the T cells may come from the graft donor. CDR3 in DNA: TGCGCCAGCAGCTTGAACAGGGGAGGTCAGCCCCAGCATTTT. Amino acid sequence: CASSLNRGGQPQHF.